Following are 23 T cell receptor beta chains from one sample sequenced in a study of shared clonotypes between healthy human individuals. TCRdb's table, derived via immunoSEQ multiplex PCR, lists solely in-frame clones and lacks some. Here the sample spans some 2,500,000 clones, under 95% being singletons. Sequencing was done on a sample of naive CD4+ T cells from PBMCs. Subset: CD45RA+ positively selected. These receptors all come from a man between 18 and 29 years old in good health. Some clones in this sample may be carry-over from other donors' samples.

This clone appeared a single time. This chain connects TRBV9 to TRBJ2-1, with a weak D call TRBD1 (6 bases). CDR1 SGDLS and CDR2 YYNGEE come from the germline V gene. CDR3 size: 14 residues. Trimming removed 4 bases at V and 4 bases at J, with 12 bases between. Here the CDR3 reads CASSLEGVYNEQFF. The CDR3 coding sequence is TGTGCCAGCAGCCTAGAGGGGGTTTACAATGAGCAGTTCTTC. Full variable domain (outside the CDR3, taken from reference TRBV9 and TRBJ2-1): DSGVTQTPKHLITATGQRVTLRCSPRSGDLSVYWYQQSLDQGLQFLIQYYNGEERAKGNILERFSAQQFPDLHSELNLSSLELGDSALYFCASSLEGVYNEQFFGPGTRLTVL.

This chain connects TRBV7-6 to TRBJ2-1; 12 bases align to TRBD2. The CDR3 length is 12 residues. The germline gives CDR1 SGHVS, CDR2 FNYEAQ. The trim removed 10 bases at V and 6 bases at J, leaving 1 base unmatched. CDR3 DNA sequence: TGTGCCACTAGCGGGGGGGGCAATGAGCAGTTCTTC. Translating it yields CATSGGGNEQFF.

The rearrangement links TRBV6-1 to TRBJ2-3, with D maybe TRBD2 (5 bases). Germline CDR1 reads MNHNS; CDR2 reads SASEGT. V lost 8 bases and J lost 8, with 20 bases in between. The CDR3 contains 14 residues. CDR3 bases: TGTGCCAGCGCGGAAGAGGCGGGTTTCAGTACGCAGTATTTT. Amino acids: CASAEEAGFSTQYF.

This sequence joins TRBV28 and TRBJ2-6; D unresolved. CDR1 and CDR2 from the germline V gene are MDHEN and SYDVKM. The CDR3 spans 15 residues. V was trimmed by 5 bases and J by 0 bases, leaving 8 bases between them. The DNA for the CDR3 is TGTGCCAGCAGTACAGCTTACTCTGGGGCCAACGTCCTGACTTTC. The encoded protein is CASSTAYSGANVLTF.

This chain joins TRBV7-9 and TRBJ1-1; tentative D call: TRBD1 (5 bases). Germline loops: CDR1 SEHNR, CDR2 FQNEAQ (reference sequence). The length of the CDR3 is 13 residues. Trimming took 1 base from V and 5 from J, leaving 8 bases between them. The DNA of the CDR3 is TGTGCCAGCAGCTTAGAGGGGTGGACTGAAGCTTTCTTT. This translates into CASSLEGWTEAFF.

Note on this clone: Other DNA sequences in this specimen translate into the identical CDR3. The chain combines TRBV20-1 with TRBJ2-7; D uncertain. The germline CDR1 and CDR2 sequences are DFQATT and SNEGSKA (reference sequence). The V end was cut by 3 bases, the J end by 7 bases, with 7 bases between. The CDR3 extends over 10 amino acids. The CDR3: CSASPREQYF. The CDR3 DNA reads as TGCAGTGCTAGCCCGAGGGAGCAGTACTTC.

The J gene is TRBJ2-1, the V gene TRBV15, with 11 nucleotides matching TRBD1. With 2 bases clipped from V and 9 bases from J, the junction kept 6 bases outside the gene matches. The CDR3 spans 15 residues. Germline CDR1 LNHNV, CDR2 YYDKDF (reference sequence). Written as DNA, the CDR3 is TGTGCCACCAGCAGACGCCCCGGGACAGGGGGTGAGCAGTTCTTC. It encodes CATSRRPGTGGEQFF.

V gene TRBV19 combines with J gene TRBJ1-5, with D uncertain. This CDR3 contains 17 residues. V lost 2 bases to trimming and J lost 0 bases, with 14 bases between them. Germline loops: CDR1 LNHDA, CDR2 SQIVND (reference sequence). The CDR3 loop reads CASSIFVGGYSNQPQHF. The CDR3 region has the DNA TGTGCCAGTAGTATATTCGTCGGAGGCTATAGCAATCAGCCCCAGCATTTT.

V is TRBV5-1 and J is TRBJ2-2, with 12 bases aligning to TRBD2. CDR3 length equals 15 residues. Germline V gene lookup returns CDR1 SGHRS and CDR2 YFSETQ. Trimming took 4 bases from V and 4 from J; bases not matched to a gene: 2. The CDR3 sequence: CASSKTSGSTGELFF. The CDR3 DNA reads as TGCGCCAGCAGCAAGACTAGCGGGAGCACCGGGGAGCTGTTTTTT.

This clone is a singleton in its sample. V and J are TRBV10-2 and TRBJ1-1; 7 bases are a match to TRBD1. Germline CDR1 WSHSY, CDR2 SAAADI. The CDR3 is made up of 14 amino acids. The ends lost 10 bases at V and 4 bases at J; junction bases unmatched: 12. CDR3 DNA sequence: TGCGCCACCTCCGATGCCACAGGGGCCACTGAAGCTTTCTTT. Protein sequence: CATSDATGATEAFF.

Notes on this clone: Other DNA sequences in this sample translate to the same CDR3. The rearrangement links TRBV18 to TRBJ1-1, with D uncertain. V shed 2 bases and J shed 3 bases, with 4 bases lying between them. Germline CDR1 KGHSH, CDR2 LQKENI. The CDR3 totals 12 residues. The CDR3 spells CASSPGDTEAFF. The CDR3 nucleotides are TGTGCCAGCTCACCAGGGGACACTGAAGCTTTCTTT. The complete variable domain, with remaining parts taken from reference TRBV18 and TRBJ1-1, reads NAGVMQNPRHLVRRRGQEARLRCSPMKGHSHVYWYRQLPEEGLKFMVYLQKENIIDESGMPKERFSAEFPKEGPSILRIQQVVRGDSAAYFCASSPGDTEAFFGQGTRLTVV.

V is TRBV18 and J is TRBJ2-6; the D is unclear. The CDR3 extends over 17 amino acids. Looked up from germline, CDR1 is KGHSH and CDR2 is LQKENI. V was pared by 4 bases and J by 0 bases, with 13 bases between. CDR3 loop: CASSRLQISSGANVLTF. CDR3 sequence (DNA): TGTGCCAGCTCACGTCTACAGATTAGCTCTGGGGCCAACGTCCTGACTTTC.

This chain links TRBV5-1 with TRBJ2-1, with TRBD2 identical over 11 bases. Germline loops: CDR1 SGHRS, CDR2 YFSETQ. With V trimmed by 0 bases and J by 8 bases, 4 bases remained unmatched. CDR3 length: 15 amino acids. As DNA, the CDR3 is TGCGCCAGCAGCTTGGCACTAGCGGGAGTACATGAGCAGTTCTTC. It is translated as CASSLALAGVHEQFF.

This chain joins TRBV7-3 and TRBJ2-5; 8 bases are shared with TRBD2. Germline lookup yields CDR1 SGHTA and CDR2 FQGTGA. The CDR3 runs to 16 residues. The ends lost 5 bases at V and 4 bases at J; junction bases unmatched: 12. The CDR3 spells CASSAGLDALRETQYF. The CDR3, as DNA: TGTGCCAGCAGCGCGGGACTAGACGCTCTCCGAGAGACCCAGTACTTC. The entire variable domain, with the rest obtained from reference TRBV7-3 and TRBJ2-5, is as follows: GAGVSQTPSNKVTEKGKYVELRCDPISGHTALYWYRQSLGQGPEFLIYFQGTGAADDSGLPNDRFFAVRPEGSVSTLKIQRTERGDSAVYLCASSAGLDALRETQYFGPGTRLLVL.

J is TRBJ1-3 and V is TRBV11-3; D remains unclear. The CDR3 contains 15 residues. CDR1 and CDR2 from the germline V gene are SGHNT and YENEEA. Trimming removed 6 bases at V and 0 bases at J, with 12 bases between. This chain's CDR3 is CASSSTPNSGNTIYF. CDR3 DNA sequence: TGTGCCAGCAGTTCTACACCTAACTCTGGAAACACCATATATTTT. Full variable domain (rest looked up from reference TRBV11-3 and TRBJ1-3): EAGVVQSPRYKIIEKKQPVAFWCNPISGHNTLYWYLQNLGQGPELLIRYENEEAVDDSQLPKDRFSAERLKGVDSTLKIQPAELGDSAVYLCASSSTPNSGNTIYFGEGSWLTVV.

The J gene is TRBJ2-2, the V gene TRBV5-1; 8 bases map to TRBD2. Germline V CDR1 and CDR2: SGHRS, YFSETQ. V shed 2 bases, J shed 1 base, and the junction held 4 bases outside the gene matches. The CDR3 loop spans 16 amino acids. Written as DNA, the CDR3 is TGCGCCAGCAGCTTTATAGCGGGGCTGAACACCGGGGAGCTGTTTTTT. It codes for CASSFIAGLNTGELFF.

The chain carries TRBV5-8 and TRBJ2-6, with TRBD1 matching 8 bases. This CDR3 spans 17 amino acids. Germline assignment: CDR1 SGHTS and CDR2 YDEGEE. The V and J ends lost 5 bases and 4 bases, in that order; junction bases with no gene match: 11. The DNA for the CDR3 is TGTGCCAGCAGTCCGGGACAGGTACCTATAGGGGCCAACGTCCTGACTTTC. It translates to CASSPGQVPIGANVLTF.

Notes on this clone: Other nucleotide sequences from this sample produce the same CDR3. This chain links TRBV9 with TRBJ2-7; a possible D gene is TRBD1 (6 bases). This CDR3 is 14 amino acids long. CDR1 and CDR2 (germline): SGDLS, YYNGEE. V dropped 2 bases and J dropped 0 bases, with 9 bases sitting between them. CDR3: CASSVRGSSYEQYF. CDR3 bases: TGTGCCAGCAGCGTGAGGGGGAGCTCCTACGAGCAGTACTTC. The full variable domain, its missing parts supplied by reference TRBV9 and TRBJ2-7, is DSGVTQTPKHLITATGQRVTLRCSPRSGDLSVYWYQQSLDQGLQFLIQYYNGEERAKGNILERFSAQQFPDLHSELNLSSLELGDSALYFCASSVRGSSYEQYFGPGTRLTVT.

This chain's CDR3 is CASSLPGRGRQETQYF. CDR3 DNA sequence: TGTGCCAGCAGCCTCCCGGGGAGGGGCCGGCAAGAGACCCAGTACTTC. V and J are TRBV28 and TRBJ2-5, with TRBD2 identical over 7 bases. V shed 6 bases and J 2 bases; nucleotides not matched to a gene: 12. Germline V gene lookup returns CDR1 MDHEN and CDR2 SYDVKM. The CDR3 is 16 amino acids.

The rearrangement uses TRBV2 and TRBJ1-2, with 7 bases matching TRBD1. V was pared by 6 bases and J by 4 bases, with 5 bases of the junction left unmatched. Germline V gives CDR1 SNHLY, CDR2 FYNNEI. There are 13 residues in the CDR3. The CDR3 bases are TGTGCCAGCAGCACAGGGGAGGGCTATGGCTACACCTTC. Translation gives CASSTGEGYGYTF.

In this sample, this clone turned up a few times. The V call is TRBV10-1, the J call TRBJ2-7; D ambiguous. V dropped 4 bases and J dropped 10 bases, with 14 bases sitting between them. The CDR3 consists of 12 residues. Germline loops: CDR1 WNHNN, CDR2 SYGVQD (reference sequence). The chain's CDR3 is CASSVPLGPQYF. CDR3 sequence (DNA): TGCGCCAGCAGTGTACCTCTTGGTCCCCAGTACTTC.

The genes are TRBV28 and TRBJ1-6, with 10 bases identical to TRBD1. From germline, CDR1 is MDHEN and CDR2 SYDVKM. The CDR3 has 15 residues. With V trimmed by 6 bases and J by 9 bases, 8 bases remained unmatched. Here the CDR3 DNA reads TGTGCCAGCAGGACACCGGGACAGGGGTCTTCACCCCTCCACTTT. Residues: CASRTPGQGSSPLHF.

In regard to this clone: A junction boundary mismatches the germline segment, possibly from a read error. The V gene is TRBV5-1, the J gene TRBJ2-2; TRBD2 matches at 7 bases. Germline loops: CDR1 SGHRS, CDR2 YFSETQ. This CDR3 is built from 16 residues. CDR3 bases: TGCGCCAGCAGCTTGGTGATGGGGGGAGGGCCGTCGGAGCCGTTTTTT. It encodes CASSLVMGGGPSEPFF.